The clone carrying this T cell receptor beta chain was recorded at least ten times. The target antigen is unknown. Between the trimmed V and J ends, which lost 5 bases and 0 bases, there was a span of 11 bases. CDR3 length: 15 residues. From germline, CDR1 is SGHTA and CDR2 FQGTGA. One entry per CDR3 protein results from TCRdb running MiXCR on the 5' RACE reads. The sample lists about 58,000 distinct CDR3 sequences; roughly 2.5% were seen once. The data were taken from a study of neurological immune-mediated disorders. Study-level findings and limits: On phylogenetic grouping, the repertoires of 18 of 34 multiple sclerosis patients fell within one related-CDR3 cluster, constituting a possible signature.

This chain joins TRBV7-3 and TRBJ2-1; TRBD1 is a possible D gene (6 bases). The sequencing input was PBMCs. This receptor was identified in a man aged 50 or older with multiple sclerosis. The CDR3: CASSQDSSSYNEQFF. DNA of the CDR3: TGTGCCAGCAGCCAGGACAGTAGCTCCTACAATGAGCAGTTCTTC.